Below, 32 T cell receptor beta chains from the same sample are listed, as sequenced in a study of graft-versus-host responses after intestinal transplantation. Which antigens these TCRs recognize remains unknown. Sequencing used immunoSEQ multiplex PCR; TCRdb keeps in-frame clones, though not all of them. The sample holds around 120,000 clones, roughly 91% seen once. Sequences were derived from unstimulated CD4+ T cells sorted from spleen or lymph node cells, sampled before intestinal transplant. The receptors come from a human donor who received an intestinal transplant.

The CDR3 protein is CASSPDGRPTQETQYF. The CDR3 bases are TGCGCCAGCAGCCCGGACGGGCGCCCGACCCAAGAGACCCAGTACTTC. The rearrangement joins TRBV5-1 to TRBJ2-5; D is unclear. The V end was cut by 4 bases, the J end by 1 base, with 17 bases between. The CDR3 sequence is 16 residues long. Germline CDR1 is SGHRS and CDR2 is YFSETQ.

The chain couples TRBV29-1 to TRBJ1-2, with D perhaps matching TRBD1 (6 bases). V shed 6 bases and J shed 8 bases, with 16 bases lying between them. This CDR3 region has 12 residues. The germline gives CDR1 SQVTM, CDR2 ANQGSEA. The CDR3 DNA follows: TGCAGCGTGGAGGCGACAGGATTGGGCTACACCTTC. It encodes CSVEATGLGYTF.

This chain joins TRBV7-9 and TRBJ2-5, with D hard to call. The V gene's germline CDR1 is SEHNR and CDR2 FQNEAQ (reference sequence). Trimming took off 5 bases at V and 5 bases at J, with 6 bases between the two ends. This CDR3 region has 11 residues. CDR3 protein: CASSGVETQYF. CDR3 coding DNA: TGTGCCAGCAGCGGGGTGGAGACCCAGTACTTC.

The V gene is TRBV19, the J gene TRBJ2-3; 12 bases line up with TRBD2. Losses at the gene ends were 5 bases for V and 4 bases for J; bases not matched to a gene: 7. The CDR3 is made up of 16 amino acids. Germline V gene lookup returns CDR1 LNHDA and CDR2 SQIVND (reference sequence). In DNA form, the CDR3 reads TGTGCCAGTAGTGCCGGACTAGCGGGAAGGGCAGATACGCAGTATTTT. This codes for CASSAGLAGRADTQYF.

The chain links TRBV18 to TRBJ1-2; unclear D gene. Germline V lookup: CDR1 KGHSH, CDR2 LQKENI. CDR3 length equals 13 residues. Trimming removed 3 bases at V and 2 bases at J, with 7 bases between. Here the CDR3 reads CASSPAGNYGYTF. The CDR3 bases are TGTGCCAGCTCACCGGCGGGCAACTATGGCTACACCTTC.

The gene calls are TRBV19 and TRBJ2-1, with TRBD2 as a possible D gene (6 bases). This CDR3 has 14 residues. Looked up from germline, CDR1 is LNHDA and CDR2 is SQIVND (reference sequence). Trimming stripped 1 base from V and 5 bases from J, with 9 bases between. The CDR3 DNA reads as TGTGCCAGTAGTATAGCCGGGGGTGACAATGAGCAGTTCTTC. It translates to CASSIAGGDNEQFF.

The J gene is TRBJ2-1, the V gene TRBV7-3; D possibly corresponds to TRBD1 (5 bases). V lost 2 bases, J lost 5 bases, and 7 bases lay in between. The CDR3 length is 13 residues. CDR1 is SGHTA and CDR2 is FQGTGA in the germline V gene. Here the CDR3 reads CASSLDRNNEQFF. As DNA, the CDR3 is TGTGCCAGCAGCTTAGACAGAAACAATGAGCAGTTCTTC.

This chain links TRBV18 with TRBJ2-3, with 7 positions matching TRBD2. Germline V gives CDR1 KGHSH, CDR2 LQKENI. CDR3 size: 17 residues. With 3 bases clipped from V and 0 bases from J, the junction kept 9 bases outside the gene matches. CDR3 nucleotides: TGTGCCAGCTCACCGCGGGAGCTAGCCTCTAGCACAGATACGCAGTATTTT. This codes for CASSPRELASSTDTQYF.

The V and J genes are TRBV2 and TRBJ2-5; D possibly corresponds to TRBD1 (5 bases). CDR1 SNHLY and CDR2 FYNNEI come from the germline V gene. Trimming took 6 bases from V and 4 from J, leaving 9 bases between them. The CDR3 is 12 amino acids. As DNA, the CDR3 is TGTGCCAGCAGGGAGACAGTAGAGACCCAGTACTTC. Translation: CASRETVETQYF.

The CDR3 spells CASSPAKGDKNIQYF. The CDR3 DNA reads TGTGCCAGCTCACCCGCAAAAGGGGACAAAAACATTCAGTACTTC. This chain joins TRBV18 and TRBJ2-4; a weak D match, TRBD1 (5 bases). CDR3 size: 15 residues. Germline V gene data show CDR1 as KGHSH and CDR2 as LQKENI. The ends were cut back, 3 bases at V and 3 bases at J, with 12 bases in the middle.

V usage is TRBV18 and J usage is TRBJ2-5; D is perhaps TRBD1 (5 bases). The J call is in doubt because the DNA end fits TRBJ2-7 better. The CDR3 runs to 13 residues. The germline V gene encodes CDR1 KGHSH and CDR2 LQKENI. CDR3: CASSPDSNYEQYF. In DNA, the CDR3 is TGTGCCAGCTCACCAGACAGTAACTACGAGCAGTACTTC.

As for this clone: The sample carries other DNA sequences with the same CDR3. The J gene is TRBJ2-3, the V gene TRBV29-1; no clear D. The CDR3 contains 13 residues. Germline V CDR1 and CDR2: SQVTM, ANQGSEA. Trimming shortened V by 3 bases and J by 2 bases, and 9 bases separated the two germline ends. CDR3 nucleotides: TGCAGCGTTGATATGCGAGCCACAGATACGCAGTATTTT. Translated: CSVDMRATDTQYF.

Notes on this clone: This same CDR3 is encoded by further DNA sequences in the sample. The chain joins TRBV7-8 to TRBJ2-3; D unclear. Germline CDR1 is SGHVS and CDR2 is FQNEAQ. The germline V and J ends were trimmed by 3 bases and 1 base, with 2 bases remaining between them. The CDR3 consists of 12 residues. CDR3 amino acids: CASSFGTDTQYF. CDR3 sequence (DNA): TGTGCCAGCAGCTTCGGCACAGATACGCAGTATTTT.

Here the CDR3 DNA reads TGTGCCAGCACCCCCGGGGGAAAGTACGAGCAGTACTTC. Translated: CASTPGGKYEQYF. The chain carries TRBV6-1 and TRBJ2-7; the D gene is possibly TRBD2 (6 bases). Germline V lookup: CDR1 MNHNS, CDR2 SASEGT. The CDR3 extends over 13 amino acids. V was cut by 7 bases and J by 4 bases, with 14 bases left in between.

The chain links TRBV21-1 to TRBJ2-1; the table's TRBD2 call for D was not verified on the DNA. TRBV21-1 is marked as a pseudogene. This CDR3 region has 18 residues. CDR3 DNA: TGTGCCAGCAGCAACCTAGCCTCAAGCGGGAGGGCCTTCAATGAGCAGTTCTTC. Amino acid sequence: CASSNLASSGRAFNEQFF.

The sample holds one count of this clone. This chain links TRBV5-4 with TRBJ2-3; D perhaps matches TRBD1 (5 bases). Germline lookup yields CDR1 SGHNT and CDR2 YYREEE (reference sequence). This CDR3 is 14 amino acids long. With 2 bases removed from V and 5 bases from J, the gap between germline ends came to 12 bases. The CDR3 DNA reads as TGTGCCAGCAGCTTTCCCAGGGAAGGAGATACGCAGTATTTT. This gives the protein CASSFPREGDTQYF.

The rearrangement joins TRBV5-1 to TRBJ2-7; no reliable D call. CDR1 and CDR2 (germline): SGHRS, YFSETQ. This CDR3 has 14 residues. V was clipped by 3 bases and J by 5 bases, with 15 bases between them. This CDR3 is CASSSGQLGHEQYF. In nucleotides, the CDR3 is TGCGCCAGCAGCTCCGGCCAGTTGGGCCACGAGCAGTACTTC.

The rearrangement joins TRBV28 to TRBJ2-5, with a tentative D call TRBD1 (5 bases). CDR1 and CDR2 (germline): MDHEN, SYDVKM. This CDR3 comprises 13 residues. The V and J ends lost 3 bases and 7 bases respectively, with 12 bases between them. The CDR3 protein is CASSFSGRGTQYF. The CDR3 DNA follows: TGTGCCAGCAGTTTCTCGGGTAGGGGGACCCAGTACTTC.

This chain joins TRBV27 and TRBJ2-1; the D gene is possibly TRBD1 (5 bases). The germline V and J ends were trimmed by 3 bases and 6 bases, with 12 bases remaining between them. The CDR3 loop spans 14 amino acids. Germline V gene lookup returns CDR1 MNHEY and CDR2 SMNVEV (reference sequence). The CDR3 is CASSFKPGPNEQFF. The CDR3 DNA reads TGTGCCAGCAGTTTTAAGCCAGGGCCCAATGAGCAGTTCTTC.

V and J are TRBV19 and TRBJ2-2; 7 bases are a match to TRBD1. From germline, CDR1 is LNHDA and CDR2 SQIVND (reference sequence). The CDR3 has 15 amino acids. Trimming removed 10 bases from V and 1 base from J; junction bases left unmatched: 9. CDR3 coding DNA: TGTGCCACCAATAGGGGACAGAAGAACACCGGGGAGCTGTTTTTT. Its protein is CATNRGQKNTGELFF.

The rearrangement uses TRBV19 and TRBJ2-5, with TRBD1 matching over 8 bases. Trimming removed 0 bases from V and 5 bases from J; junction bases left unmatched: 2. This CDR3 comprises 14 residues. CDR1 LNHDA and CDR2 SQIVND come from the germline V gene (reference sequence). CDR3 bases: TGTGCCAGTAGTATAGACAGGGGGCGGGAGACCCAGTACTTC. It specifies CASSIDRGRETQYF.

The chain joins TRBV7-6 to TRBJ1-2; maybe TRBD1 (5 bases). CDR3 length: 15 amino acids. Germline CDR1 SGHVS, CDR2 FNYEAQ. V shed 3 bases and J shed 2 bases, with 13 bases lying between them. The CDR3 region is CASSLRGEGNYGYTF. In DNA form, the CDR3 reads TGTGCCAGCAGCTTGAGAGGGGAAGGGAACTATGGCTACACCTTC.

This chain connects TRBV27 to TRBJ2-2; 10 bases agree with TRBD1. The CDR3 covers 15 residues. CDR1 and CDR2 from the germline V gene are MNHEY and SMNVEV (reference sequence). The ends lost 4 bases at V and 4 bases at J; junction bases unmatched: 3. CDR3 residues: CASSSWTGGTGELFF. DNA of the CDR3: TGTGCCAGCAGTTCATGGACAGGGGGCACCGGGGAGCTGTTTTTT.

This chain links TRBV7-9 with TRBJ1-2; TRBD1 agrees at 9 bases. This CDR3 region has 15 residues. After removal of 3 bases from V and 7 bases from J, the junction contained 9 bases not matched to a gene. The germline CDR1 and CDR2 sequences are SEHNR and FQNEAQ (reference sequence). The CDR3 sequence is CASSFTQGALGGYTF. CDR3 bases: TGTGCCAGCAGCTTTACACAGGGGGCGTTGGGTGGCTACACCTTC.

The chain recombines TRBV30 with TRBJ1-1; D ambiguous. Trimming took 0 bases from V and 1 from J, leaving 6 bases between them. CDR1 GTSNPN and CDR2 SVGIG come from the germline V gene (reference sequence). This CDR3 is built from 13 residues. The CDR3 loop reads CAWSVQPNTEAFF. In nucleotides, the CDR3 is TGTGCCTGGAGTGTGCAGCCGAACACTGAAGCTTTCTTT.

This clone was observed a single time. The V call is TRBV2, the J call TRBJ1-2; D is possibly TRBD1 (6 bases). Trimming cost V 2 bases and J 8 bases, with 15 bases left between them. CDR1 is SNHLY and CDR2 is FYNNEI in the germline V gene. The CDR3 spans 14 residues. The CDR3 loop reads CASSERGGALGYTF. The CDR3 nucleotides are TGTGCCAGCAGTGAACGGGGGGGGGCGCTCGGCTACACCTTC. Together with reference TRBV2 and TRBJ1-2, the CDR3 gives the full variable domain: EPEVTQTPSHQVTQMGQEVILRCVPISNHLYFYWYRQILGQKVEFLVSFYNNEISEKSEIFDDQFSVERPDGSNFTLKIRSTKLEDSAMYFCASSERGGALGYTFGSGTRLTVV.

The chain uses TRBV5-1 and TRBJ1-1; D is perhaps TRBD1 (6 bases). Trimming shortened V by 4 bases and J by 6 bases, and 16 bases separated the two germline ends. The CDR3 contains 14 residues. The germline V gene encodes CDR1 SGHRS and CDR2 YFSETQ. CDR3 coding DNA: TGCGCCAGCAGCGAGGGGGTCAGGGCGGCTGAAGCTTTCTTT. This sequence encodes CASSEGVRAAEAFF.

The rearrangement links TRBV15 to TRBJ2-5; D call uncertain. The length of the CDR3 is 17 residues. Trimming took off 1 base at V and 3 bases at J, with 18 bases between the two ends. Germline assignment: CDR1 LNHNV and CDR2 YYDKDF (reference sequence). CDR3 sequence reads: CATSRVRAKLAKETQYF. For the CDR3, the DNA is TGTGCCACCAGCAGAGTACGGGCCAAACTCGCTAAAGAGACCCAGTACTTC. Variable domain in full (rest from reference TRBV15 and TRBJ2-5): DAMVIQNPRYQVTQFGKPVTLSCSQTLNHNVMYWYQQKSSQAPKLLFHYYDKDFNNEADTPDNFQSRRPNTSFCFLDIRSPGLGDTAMYLCATSRVRAKLAKETQYFGPGTRLLVL.

The chain employs TRBV19 and TRBJ1-5, with D maybe TRBD1 (5 bases). Trimming removed 8 bases from V and 1 base from J, with 15 bases in between. The CDR3 runs to 15 residues. Germline V lookup: CDR1 LNHDA, CDR2 SQIVND (reference sequence). This chain's CDR3 is CASQAGTPSNQPQHF. For the CDR3, the DNA is TGTGCCAGTCAAGCCGGGACCCCGAGCAATCAGCCCCAGCATTTT. The whole variable domain, remainder taken from reference TRBV19 and TRBJ1-5, is DGGITQSPKYLFRKEGQNVTLSCEQNLNHDAMYWYRQDPGQGLRLIYYSQIVNDFQKGDIAEGYSVSREKKESFPLTVTSAQKNPTAFYLCASQAGTPSNQPQHFGDGTRLSIL.

The V and J genes are TRBV5-1 and TRBJ1-4; D is perhaps TRBD1 (5 bases). This CDR3 spans 14 amino acids. Germline V gene lookup returns CDR1 SGHRS and CDR2 YFSETQ. V dropped 0 bases and J dropped 5 bases, with 8 bases sitting between them. CDR3 loop: CASSLGGGNEKLFF. CDR3 nucleotide sequence: TGCGCCAGCAGCTTGGGGGGCGGCAATGAAAAACTGTTTTTT.

The chain has TRBV6-5 and TRBJ2-7, with 10 nucleotides matching TRBD1. The V gene's germline CDR1 is MNHEY and CDR2 SVGAGI. Trimming cost V 2 bases and J 5 bases; bases outside gene matches: 6. This CDR3 is 15 amino acids long. The CDR3 region is CASSYRDRGLHEQYF. The CDR3 region has the DNA TGTGCCAGCAGTTACCGGGACAGGGGTTTACACGAGCAGTACTTC.

CDR3 sequence reads: CASSYSIAQANTEAFF. CDR3 bases: TGTGCCAGCAGTTACTCGATTGCACAGGCGAACACTGAAGCTTTCTTT. The rearrangement uses TRBV6-5 and TRBJ1-1; tentatively, D is TRBD1 (5 bases). Trimming pared 0 bases from V and 1 base from J, leaving 12 bases between. Germline V lookup: CDR1 MNHEY, CDR2 SVGAGI. The CDR3 has 16 amino acids.